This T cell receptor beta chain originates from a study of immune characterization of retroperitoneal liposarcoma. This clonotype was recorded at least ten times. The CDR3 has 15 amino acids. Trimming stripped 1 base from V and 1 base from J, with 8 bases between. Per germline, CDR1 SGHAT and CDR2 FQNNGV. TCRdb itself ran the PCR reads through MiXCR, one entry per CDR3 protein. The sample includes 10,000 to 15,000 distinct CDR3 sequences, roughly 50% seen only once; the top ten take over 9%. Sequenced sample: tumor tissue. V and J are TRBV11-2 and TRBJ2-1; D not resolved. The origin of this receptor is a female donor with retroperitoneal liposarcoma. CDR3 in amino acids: CASSLGQVSYNEQFF. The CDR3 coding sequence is TGTGCCAGCAGCTTAGGGCAGGTTTCCTACAATGAGCAGTTCTTC.